Reported below is one T cell receptor beta chain. Its specificity is not known. TCRdb keeps only in-frame clones here, not all; method: immunoSEQ multiplex PCR. Among 120,000 to 150,000 clones, 75% to 95% were seen once, and the ten largest hold 2.5% to 3%. These data come from a study of T cell responses to AZD1222 COVID-19 vaccine. CDR1 MNHEY and CDR2 SMNVEV come from the germline V gene (reference sequence). With 2 bases removed from V and 4 bases from J, the gap between germline ends came to 12 bases. This CDR3 comprises 15 residues. Overall study findings and caveats: The reported proportion of spike-specific TCRs targeting unmutated variant regions was nearly half.

The sequence derives from an adult in good health. The sample was peripheral blood, taken on day 0 of MenACWY control vaccination. The chain joins TRBV27 to TRBJ1-5, with D perhaps matching TRBD1 (5 bases). The CDR3 DNA follows: TGTGCCAGCAGTTTAAGGGGTCGTTCAAATCAGCCCCAGCATTTT. As protein: CASSLRGRSNQPQHF.